This T cell receptor (beta chain) was retrieved from a study of response to subunit inactivated influenza vaccine. Overall study results and limits: T cells newly recruited by each seasonal influenza vaccination are few, the authors suggested.

There are a few counts of this clonotype. Its antigen is as yet unknown. Deletions cut 0 bases from V and 9 bases from J, with 6 bases between. In germline, CDR1 is MNHNS, CDR2 SASEGT. The CDR3 extends over 13 amino acids. TCRdb re-analysed the RT-PCR reads in MiXCR, keeping a single row per CDR3 protein. The sample includes hundreds of thousands of distinct CDR3 sequences, approximately 18% seen only once; the top ten take roughly a tenth. This rearrangement joins TRBV6-1 to TRBJ1-6; D remains ambiguous. Material: PBMCs from blood, obtained 5 to 6 days after vaccination. The TCR sequence derives from a man between 50 and 59 years old who received an inactivated influenza vaccine. The CDR3 DNA reads as TGTGCCAGCAGTGAAGCGGAAGGTTCACCCCTCCACTTT. The encoded protein is CASSEAEGSPLHF.